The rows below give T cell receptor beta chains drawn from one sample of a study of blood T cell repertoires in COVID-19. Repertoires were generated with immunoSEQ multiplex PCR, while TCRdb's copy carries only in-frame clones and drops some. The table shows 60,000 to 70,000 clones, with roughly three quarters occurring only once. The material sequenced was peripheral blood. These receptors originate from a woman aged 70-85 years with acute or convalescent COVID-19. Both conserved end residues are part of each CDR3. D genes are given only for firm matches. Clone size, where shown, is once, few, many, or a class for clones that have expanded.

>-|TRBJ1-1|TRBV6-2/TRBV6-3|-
CASSTIRQNTEAFF
TGTGCCAGCAGTACAATTCGACAGAACACTGAAGCTTTCTTT
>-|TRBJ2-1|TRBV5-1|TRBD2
CASSLAGGGIYNEQFF
TGCGCCAGCAGCTTGGCGGGCGGGGGGATCTACAATGAGCAGTTCTTC
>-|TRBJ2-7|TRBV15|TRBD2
CATSREAGGAYEQYF
TGTGCCACCAGCAGGGAAGCGGGGGGGGCCTACGAGCAGTACTTC
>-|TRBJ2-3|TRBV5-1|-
CASSLTFNGVGSTDTQYF
TGCGCCAGCAGCTTGACATTTAACGGGGTAGGGAGCACAGATACGCAGTATTTT
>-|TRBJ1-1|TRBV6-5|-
CASFSRRVAFF
TGTGCCAGCTTCTCGCGGAGGGTGGCTTTCTTT
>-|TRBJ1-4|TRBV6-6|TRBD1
CASSPDRPTNEKLFF
TGTGCCAGCAGCCCGGACAGGCCCACTAATGAAAAACTGTTTTTT
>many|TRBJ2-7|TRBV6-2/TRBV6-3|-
CASSYSGAVSYEQYF
TGTGCCAGCAGTTACTCTGGGGCCGTCTCCTACGAGCAGTACTTC
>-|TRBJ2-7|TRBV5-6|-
CASSLPAGTYEQYF
TGTGCCAGCAGCCTACCTGCGGGAACCTACGAGCAGTACTTC
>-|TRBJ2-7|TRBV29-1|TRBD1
CSAGQGGYEQYF
TGCAGCGCCGGACAGGGTGGATACGAGCAGTACTTC
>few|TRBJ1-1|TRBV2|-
CASSGHGTRTVNTEAFF
TGTGCCAGCAGCGGCCATGGGACCCGGACAGTAAACACTGAAGCTTTCTTT
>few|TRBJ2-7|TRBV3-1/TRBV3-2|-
CASSQVGQGAPHLYF
-
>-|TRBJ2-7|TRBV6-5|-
CASSPTGISYEQYF
TGTGCCAGCAGTCCAACAGGGATTTCCTACGAGCAGTACTTC
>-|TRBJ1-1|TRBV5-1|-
CASSLVSPRDTEAFF
TGCGCCAGCAGCTTGGTTAGCCCCAGAGACACTGAAGCTTTCTTT
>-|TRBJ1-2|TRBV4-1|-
CASRARVGGYTF
TGCGCCAGCAGGGCCAGGGTAGGAGGCTACACCTTC
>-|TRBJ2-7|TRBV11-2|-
CASSLLLTSSYEQYF
TGTGCCAGCAGCTTATTACTAACTAGCTCCTACGAGCAGTACTTC
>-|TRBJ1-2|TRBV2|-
CASSDELANYGYTF
TGTGCCAGCAGTGACGAATTAGCTAACTATGGCTACACCTTC
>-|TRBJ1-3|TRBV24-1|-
CAKQKSGNTIYF
TGTGCCAAACAGAAATCTGGAAACACCATATATTTT
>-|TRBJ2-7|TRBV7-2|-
CASSLGLTFHEQYF
TGTGCCAGCAGCTTAGGACTAACCTTTCACGAGCAGTACTTC
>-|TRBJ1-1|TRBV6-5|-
CALLIGGLGEAFF
TGTGCCCTTCTCATAGGGGGTTTGGGTGAAGCTTTCTTT
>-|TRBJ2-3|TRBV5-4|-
CASTSTSTDTQYF
TGTGCCAGCACCTCCACTAGCACAGATACGCAGTATTTT
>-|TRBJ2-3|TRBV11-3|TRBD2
CASSTPLRGGGSSTDTQYF
TGTGCCAGCAGCACCCCCCTGAGGGGCGGGGGGTCTAGCACAGATACGCAGTATTTT
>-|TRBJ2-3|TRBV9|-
CASSARSKTDTQYF
TGTGCCAGCAGCGCGCGGAGCAAAACAGATACGCAGTATTTT
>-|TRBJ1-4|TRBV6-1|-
CASSEGGTIPEKLFF
TGTGCCAGCAGTGAGGGGGGGACGATCCCCGAAAAACTGTTTTTT
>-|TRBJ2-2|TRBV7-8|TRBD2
CASSRRTSVTGELFF
TGTGCCAGCAGCCGAAGGACTAGCGTGACCGGGGAGCTGTTTTTT
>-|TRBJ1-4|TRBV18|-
CASSQGQTNEKLFF
TGTGCCAGCTCACAGGGGCAAACTAATGAAAAACTGTTTTTT
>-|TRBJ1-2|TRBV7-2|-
CASSLEDRYGYTF
TGTGCCAGCAGCTTAGAGGACAGATATGGCTACACCTTC
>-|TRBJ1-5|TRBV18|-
CASSYMTGDSNQPQHF
TGTGCCAGCTCCTACATGACAGGCGATAGCAATCAGCCCCAGCATTTT
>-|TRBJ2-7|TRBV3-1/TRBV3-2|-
CASSQAQRRSEQYF
TGTGCCAGCAGCCAAGCTCAACGGCGGTCAGAGCAGTACTTC
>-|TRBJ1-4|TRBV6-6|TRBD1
CASSHGDRAREKLFF
TGTGCCAGCAGTCACGGGGACAGGGCAAGAGAAAAACTGTTTTTT
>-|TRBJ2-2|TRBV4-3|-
CASSQGLGSFIGELFF
TGCGCCAGCAGCCAAGGGTTGGGGAGTTTCATCGGGGAGCTGTTTTTT
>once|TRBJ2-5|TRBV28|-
CASSGLPGLQETQYF
TGTGCCAGCAGCGGACTACCTGGGCTCCAAGAGACCCAGTACTTC
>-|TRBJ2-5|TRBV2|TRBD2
CASSAERGRAETQYF
TGTGCCAGCAGTGCCGAGCGGGGTAGGGCGGAGACCCAGTACTTC
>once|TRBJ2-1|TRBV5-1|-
CASSDALGSYNEQFF
TGCGCCAGCAGCGATGCTCTCGGCTCCTACAATGAGCAGTTCTTC
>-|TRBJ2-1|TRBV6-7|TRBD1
CASSYRDRYASNEQFF
TGTGCCAGCAGTTACCGGGACAGGTATGCCTCCAATGAGCAGTTCTTC
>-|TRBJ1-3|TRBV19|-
CASSFREAGNTIYF
TGTGCCAGTAGTTTCAGAGAGGCGGGAAACACCATATATTTT
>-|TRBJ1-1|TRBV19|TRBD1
CASSARDSLMNTEAFF
TGTGCCAGTTCCGCCCGGGACAGCTTAATGAACACTGAAGCTTTCTTT
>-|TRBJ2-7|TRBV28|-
CASSSGGDEQYF
TGTGCCAGCAGTTCAGGAGGGGACGAGCAGTACTTC
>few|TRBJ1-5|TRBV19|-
CASSPWRELYQPQHF
TGTGCCAGTAGTCCCTGGCGGGAATTATATCAGCCCCAGCATTTT
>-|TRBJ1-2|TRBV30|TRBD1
CAWSVGGQGVSYTF
TGTGCCTGGAGTGTAGGGGGACAGGGGGTCAGCTACACCTTC
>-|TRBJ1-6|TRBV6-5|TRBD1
CASSRTGGNSPLHF
TGTGCCAGCAGTCGAACAGGGGGCAATTCACCCCTCCACTTT
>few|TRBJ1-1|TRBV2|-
CASSVSRVFF
TGTGCCAGCAGTGTGAGCAGGGTGTTCTTT